Below, 25 T cell receptor beta chains from the same sample are listed, as sequenced in a study of T cell repertoires in ileal Crohn's disease. Clones were sequenced by immunoSEQ multiplex PCR, and TCRdb holds only the in-frame ones, with some missing. This sample has roughly 7,000 clones, with around 92% found just once. Specimen: ileal tissue. These receptors all come from an adult with Crohn's disease.

The V gene is TRBV7-6, the J gene TRBJ2-2, with 8 bases aligning to TRBD2. V dropped 5 bases and J dropped 0; count of bases not matched to a gene: 8. Germline V CDR1 and CDR2: SGHVS, FNYEAQ. The CDR3 runs 17 residues. The CDR3 nucleotides are TGTGCCAGCAGCCCAAATAGCGGGAAGGCGAACACCGGGGAGCTGTTTTTT. This codes for CASSPNSGKANTGELFF.

This sequence joins TRBV27 and TRBJ2-7, with TRBD2 identical over 11 bases. This CDR3 has 18 residues. The J segment lost 4 bases and the V segment lost 4 bases, leaving 15 bases of the junction unmatched. Germline CDR1 MNHEY, CDR2 SMNVEV (reference sequence). The CDR3 coding sequence is TGTGCCAGCAGTTCCTATCATAGAAGTAGCGGGAGGGTTTACGAGCAGTACTTC. The encoded protein is CASSSYHRSSGRVYEQYF.

The genes are TRBV9 and TRBJ2-1; 7 nucleotides match TRBD2. This CDR3 contains 16 residues. CDR1 and CDR2 (germline): SGDLS, YYNGEE. V trimming: 0 bases; J trimming: 4 bases; junction bases outside the gene matches: 7. The CDR3 nucleotides read TGTGCCAGCAGCGTAGGGACTAGGGGACGGTACAATGAGCAGTTCTTC. This translates into CASSVGTRGRYNEQFF.

The chain recombines TRBV2 with TRBJ2-7; a possible D gene is TRBD2 (6 bases). The germline CDR1 and CDR2 sequences are SNHLY and FYNNEI. Deletions cut 10 bases from V and 5 bases from J, with 15 bases between. The CDR3 has 12 amino acids. CDR3 sequence: CATAPGRNEQYF. Here the CDR3 DNA reads TGTGCCACCGCGCCAGGGAGGAACGAGCAGTACTTC. The variable domain in full, with the rest retrieved from reference TRBV2 and TRBJ2-7, is EPEVTQTPSHQVTQMGQEVILRCVPISNHLYFYWYRQILGQKVEFLVSFYNNEISEKSEIFDDQFSVERPDGSNFTLKIRSTKLEDSAMYFCATAPGRNEQYFGPGTRLTVT.

This sequence joins TRBV7-3 and TRBJ2-1, with 13 bases aligning to TRBD2. Losses at the gene ends were 5 bases for V and 2 bases for J; bases not matched to a gene: 6. CDR1 and CDR2 (germline): SGHTA, FQGTGA. This CDR3 spans 17 amino acids. In DNA, the CDR3 is TGTGCCAGCAGCCGGACTAGCGGGAGTGCTACCTACAATGAGCAGTTCTTC. It specifies CASSRTSGSATYNEQFF.

In its sample, this clone was seen a few times. The chain combines TRBV5-1 with TRBJ1-3; the match to TRBD1 covers 7 bases. V was pared by 0 bases and J by 4 bases, with 4 bases of the junction left unmatched. CDR3 length equals 15 residues. From germline, CDR1 is SGHRS and CDR2 YFSETQ. This CDR3 is CASSLGGQDGNTIYF. In nucleotides, the CDR3 is TGCGCCAGCAGCTTGGGAGGACAGGACGGAAACACCATATATTTT.

V and J are TRBV7-9 and TRBJ2-6, with TRBD1 matching 7 bases. CDR1 SEHNR and CDR2 FQNEAQ come from the germline V gene (reference sequence). V shed 6 bases and J 4 bases; nucleotides not matched to a gene: 6. The CDR3 sequence is 15 residues long. The CDR3 sequence is CASSYRGSGANVLTF. CDR3 DNA sequence: TGTGCCAGCAGTTACAGGGGATCAGGGGCCAACGTCCTGACTTTC.

The chain links TRBV19 to TRBJ2-2; 7 bases line up with TRBD2. V trimming: 7 bases; J trimming: 6 bases; junction bases outside the gene matches: 11. Germline V lookup: CDR1 LNHDA, CDR2 SQIVND (reference sequence). This CDR3 region has 15 residues. CDR3 sequence: CASKVRGRKAGELFF. As DNA, the CDR3 is TGTGCCAGTAAGGTCCGCGGGAGAAAGGCCGGGGAGCTGTTTTTT.

The chain employs TRBV6-6 and TRBJ1-4, with D unclear. Germline V CDR1 and CDR2: MNHNY, SVGAGI (reference sequence). V was trimmed by 6 bases and J by 4 bases, leaving 3 bases between them. CDR3 size: 11 residues. This CDR3 is CASRLNEKLFF. CDR3 sequence (DNA): TGTGCCAGCAGACTTAATGAAAAACTGTTTTTT.

The rearrangement joins TRBV6-5 to TRBJ2-7; TRBD2 aligns across 7 bases. V dropped 2 bases and J dropped 5; count of bases not matched to a gene: 6. The CDR3 contains 14 residues. Looked up from germline, CDR1 is MNHEY and CDR2 is SVGAGI. The CDR3 reads CASSYGREANEQYF. The CDR3 coding sequence is TGTGCCAGCAGTTACGGACGGGAGGCGAACGAGCAGTACTTC.

The chain has TRBV7-9 and TRBJ2-3, with 10 bases identical to TRBD2. CDR1 is SEHNR and CDR2 is FQNEAQ in the germline V gene (reference sequence). Trimming removed 4 bases from V and 4 bases from J; junction bases left unmatched: 5. This CDR3 contains 15 residues. CDR3 loop: CASSSTSGNSDTQYF. The CDR3, as DNA: TGTGCCAGCAGCTCAACTAGCGGGAACTCAGATACGCAGTATTTT.

The chain combines TRBV7-9 with TRBJ1-1, with D maybe TRBD1 (5 bases). Germline loops: CDR1 SEHNR, CDR2 FQNEAQ (reference sequence). The CDR3 consists of 12 residues. V was cut by 6 bases and J by 3 bases, with 8 bases left in between. The chain's CDR3 is CASRGPYTEAFF. CDR3 nucleotides: TGTGCCAGCAGGGGGCCTTACACTGAAGCTTTCTTT.

The chain joins TRBV19 to TRBJ1-5, with D possibly matching TRBD1 (5 bases). CDR1 is LNHDA, CDR2 SQIVND, per germline (reference sequence). V gave up 5 bases and J gave up 5 bases, with 10 bases separating them. CDR3 length: 13 residues. CDR3 residues: CASSQLRDQPQHF. As DNA, the CDR3 is TGTGCCAGTAGTCAACTCAGGGATCAGCCCCAGCATTTT. The whole variable domain, remainder taken from reference TRBV19 and TRBJ1-5, is DGGITQSPKYLFRKEGQNVTLSCEQNLNHDAMYWYRQDPGQGLRLIYYSQIVNDFQKGDIAEGYSVSREKKESFPLTVTSAQKNPTAFYLCASSQLRDQPQHFGDGTRLSIL.

The rearrangement joins TRBV19 to TRBJ1-2; D unclear. V was cut by 8 bases and J by 2 bases, with 6 bases left in between. Germline lookup yields CDR1 LNHDA and CDR2 SQIVND (reference sequence). The CDR3 has 11 amino acids. CDR3 loop: CASSRNYGYTF. CDR3 coding DNA: TGTGCCAGTTCCCGGAACTATGGCTACACCTTC.

The chain is built from TRBV28 and TRBJ2-3; 9 nucleotides line up with TRBD2. CDR1 is MDHEN, CDR2 SYDVKM, per germline. With V trimmed by 5 bases and J by 5 bases, 8 bases remained unmatched. The CDR3 is 15 amino acids. This CDR3 is CASSELAGAIDTQYF. CDR3 bases: TGTGCCAGCAGTGAATTAGCGGGAGCAATAGATACGCAGTATTTT. Supplemented by reference TRBV28 and TRBJ2-3, the full variable domain reads DVKVTQSSRYLVKRTGEKVFLECVQDMDHENMFWYRQDPGLGLRLIYFSYDVKMKEKGDIPEGYSVSREKKERFSLILESASTNQTSMYLCASSELAGAIDTQYFGPGTRLTVL.

The CDR3 here is CASSFRWTSGSEVETQYF. The CDR3 region has the DNA TGCGCCAGCAGCTTTAGATGGACTAGCGGGAGCGAGGTGGAGACCCAGTACTTC. The chain links TRBV5-1 to TRBJ2-5; 13 bases fit TRBD2. The ends lost 2 bases at V and 5 bases at J; junction bases unmatched: 12. Germline V gene sequence: CDR1 SGHRS, CDR2 YFSETQ. This CDR3 contains 18 residues.

The V call is TRBV5-1, the J call TRBJ2-7; possibly TRBD1 for D (6 bases). V lost 0 bases to trimming and J lost 2 bases, with 18 bases between them. The CDR3 extends over 17 amino acids. The germline gives CDR1 SGHRS, CDR2 YFSETQ. CDR3 amino acids: CASSLASQTGKTYEQYF. CDR3 DNA sequence: TGCGCCAGCAGCTTGGCTTCCCAGACAGGCAAAACCTACGAGCAGTACTTC.

This clone appeared once. V is TRBV7-9 and J is TRBJ2-2, with D perhaps TRBD2 (5 bases). There are 15 residues in the CDR3. Germline-derived CDR1 and CDR2 are SEHNR and FQNEAQ (reference sequence). Deletions cut 2 bases from V and 9 bases from J, with 16 bases between. The CDR3 DNA reads as TGTGCCAGCAGCTTAAGGGCTTTCGGGGAGAGGGAGCTGTTTTTT. It encodes CASSLRAFGERELFF.

This chain connects TRBV6-5 to TRBJ2-7, with 8 nucleotides matching TRBD2. Germline trimming cut 0 bases from V and 4 bases from J; bases unmatched to any gene: 8. The CDR3 runs 16 residues. Germline assignment: CDR1 MNHEY and CDR2 SVGAGI. The CDR3 spells CASSYSGGRIGYEQYF. The CDR3 DNA reads as TGTGCCAGCAGTTACTCGGGCGGGAGGATAGGGTACGAGCAGTACTTC.

The genes are TRBV9 and TRBJ1-4; 7 bases map to TRBD1. CDR3 length equals 15 residues. Looked up from germline, CDR1 is SGDLS and CDR2 is YYNGEE. With V trimmed by 4 bases and J by 5 bases, 8 bases remained unmatched. CDR3: CASSRLQGENEKLFF. DNA for the CDR3: TGTGCCAGCAGCCGCCTCCAGGGGGAAAATGAAAAACTGTTTTTT.

This clone has a single count. The chain has TRBV6-1 and TRBJ2-6; D is possibly TRBD1 (5 bases). The germline V gene encodes CDR1 MNHNS and CDR2 SASEGT. V lost 6 bases, J lost 2 bases, and 8 bases lay in between. The CDR3 loop spans 14 amino acids. CDR3 DNA: TGTGCCAGCAGGGTAGGGGCTGGGGCCAACGTCCTGACTTTC. This translates into CASRVGAGANVLTF.

This clone was detected only a few times. The chain employs TRBV28 and TRBJ1-5, with 7 bases matching TRBD1. The V and J ends lost 2 bases and 4 bases, in that order; junction bases with no gene match: 8. Germline V gives CDR1 MDHEN, CDR2 SYDVKM. The CDR3 runs 16 residues. CDR3 sequence reads: CASSLSAGQMNQPQHF. CDR3 bases: TGTGCCAGCAGTTTAAGTGCGGGACAGATGAATCAGCCCCAGCATTTT.

The chain links TRBV6-5 to TRBJ2-5; 7 bases agree with TRBD2. Germline V gene lookup returns CDR1 MNHEY and CDR2 SVGAGI. The trim removed 3 bases at V and 2 bases at J, leaving 6 bases unmatched. The CDR3 totals 15 residues. The CDR3 loop is CASSYDGLDQETQYF. In nucleotides, the CDR3 is TGTGCCAGCAGTTATGATGGACTAGATCAAGAGACCCAGTACTTC.

The chain has TRBV6-6 and TRBJ2-7, with TRBD1 matching over 10 bases. V was pared by 7 bases and J by 6 bases, with 12 bases of the junction left unmatched. Germline CDR1 reads MNHNY; CDR2 reads SVGAGI (reference sequence). The CDR3 totals 15 residues. Here the CDR3 reads CASTGRGQGHGEQYF. DNA of the CDR3: TGTGCCAGCACCGGAAGGGGACAGGGGCATGGCGAGCAGTACTTC.

The chain joins TRBV6-1 to TRBJ2-6; no clear D. This CDR3 contains 18 residues. Germline lookup yields CDR1 MNHNS and CDR2 SASEGT. V gave up 2 bases and J gave up 0 bases, with 14 bases separating them. The CDR3 nucleotides are TGTGCCAGCAGTGAAATAAGCTGGAGTTTCTCTGGGGCCAACGTCCTGACTTTC. Translating it yields CASSEISWSFSGANVLTF.